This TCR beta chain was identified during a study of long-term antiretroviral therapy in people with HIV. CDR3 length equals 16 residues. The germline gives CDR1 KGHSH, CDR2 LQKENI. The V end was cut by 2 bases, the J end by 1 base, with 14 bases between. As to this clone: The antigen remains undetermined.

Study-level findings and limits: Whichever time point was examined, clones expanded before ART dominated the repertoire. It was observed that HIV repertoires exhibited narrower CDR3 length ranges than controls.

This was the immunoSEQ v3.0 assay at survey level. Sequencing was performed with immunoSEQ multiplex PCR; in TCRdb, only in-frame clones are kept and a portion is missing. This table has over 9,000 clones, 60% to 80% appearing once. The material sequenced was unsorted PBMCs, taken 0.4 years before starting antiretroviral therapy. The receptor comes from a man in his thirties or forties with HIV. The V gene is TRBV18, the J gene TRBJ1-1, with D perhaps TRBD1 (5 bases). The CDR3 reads CASSPIPKGSNTEAFF. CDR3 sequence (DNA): TGTGCCAGCTCACCAATTCCAAAGGGGTCGAACACTGAAGCTTTCTTT.